Shown below are 26 T cell receptor beta chains from a single sample sequenced in a study of shared clonotypes between healthy human individuals. The repertoire was sequenced with immunoSEQ multiplex PCR; TCRdb's copy has only in-frame clones and lacks some. The table shows around 550,000 clones, with almost 97% occurring only once. Sequenced input: naive CD4+ T cells sorted from blood. As to subset: CD45RA+ positively selected. The receptor source for this set is a woman aged 30 to 39 in good health.

The chain couples TRBV4-1 to TRBJ1-1, with D possibly matching TRBD1 (5 bases). This CDR3 has 16 amino acids. Germline V gene sequence: CDR1 MGHRA, CDR2 YSYEKL. Trimming left V 2 bases short and J 0 bases short, with 13 bases between. The CDR3 DNA follows: TGCGCCAGCAGCCAAAGGGGTGAAGGAATGAACACTGAAGCTTTCTTT. Residues: CASSQRGEGMNTEAFF.

A single count supports this clone. The chain joins TRBV18 to TRBJ1-3; 11 bases map to TRBD1. This CDR3 comprises 15 residues. The V gene's germline CDR1 is KGHSH and CDR2 LQKENI. V was clipped by 5 bases and J by 7 bases; unmatched bases: 7. CDR3 sequence (DNA): TGTGCCAGCTCAAGGACAGGGGGCGGCTGGAACACCATATATTTT. It translates to CASSRTGGGWNTIYF.

The V gene is TRBV30, the J gene TRBJ1-2; weak D call: TRBD1 (6 bases). V lost 1 base to trimming and J lost 4 bases, with 13 bases between them. There are 14 residues in the CDR3. Looked up from germline, CDR1 is GTSNPN and CDR2 is SVGIG (reference sequence). This CDR3 reads CAWSGGPGGYGYTF. CDR3 nucleotides: TGTGCCTGGAGTGGGGGGCCGGGGGGCTATGGCTACACCTTC.

The chain links TRBV5-1 to TRBJ1-2; possibly TRBD1 for D (6 bases). V dropped 0 bases and J dropped 6 bases, with 12 bases sitting between them. The CDR3 is 14 amino acids. CDR1 SGHRS and CDR2 YFSETQ come from the germline V gene. CDR3 amino acids: CASSLAPTGHGYTF. For the CDR3, the DNA is TGCGCCAGCAGCTTGGCCCCTACAGGGCATGGCTACACCTTC.

This clone was seen just once. The chain employs TRBV29-1 and TRBJ2-6, with D unresolved. The V end lost 4 bases, the J end lost 2 bases, and 6 bases lay between the germline ends. CDR3 length: 13 amino acids. Per germline, CDR1 SQVTM and CDR2 ANQGSEA. The CDR3 loop reads CSVGFPGANVLTF. CDR3 sequence (DNA): TGCAGCGTTGGTTTCCCTGGGGCCAACGTCCTGACTTTC.

The gene calls are TRBV5-5 and TRBJ2-7; 9 positions agree with TRBD1. Germline values: CDR1 SGHKS, CDR2 YYEKEE (reference sequence). The CDR3 covers 15 residues. Unmatched junction bases numbered 5, after V lost 0 bases and J lost 4 bases. The CDR3 bases are TGTGCCAGCAGCTTGGAGGGACAGGGAGCGTACGAGCAGTACTTC. Amino acids: CASSLEGQGAYEQYF.

The DNA for the CDR3 is TGTGCCAGCAGCTTAGGAAGGACAGGGGGCTTTAAAGAGACCCAGTACTTC. Translated: CASSLGRTGGFKETQYF. V usage is TRBV7-3 and J usage is TRBJ2-5; 11 bases are a match to TRBD1. The V and J ends lost 2 bases and 3 bases, in that order; junction bases with no gene match: 8. Germline lookup yields CDR1 SGHTA and CDR2 FQGTGA. This CDR3 contains 17 residues. Using reference TRBV7-3 and TRBJ2-5 for the parts outside the CDR3, the full variable domain is GAGVSQTPSNKVTEKGKYVELRCDPISGHTALYWYRQSLGQGPEFLIYFQGTGAADDSGLPNDRFFAVRPEGSVSTLKIQRTERGDSAVYLCASSLGRTGGFKETQYFGPGTRLLVL.

V gene TRBV15 combines with J gene TRBJ2-2; TRBD2 matches 8 bases. Germline CDR1 is LNHNV and CDR2 is YYDKDF (reference sequence). With 2 bases clipped from V and 3 bases from J, the junction kept 5 bases outside the gene matches. The CDR3 has 16 amino acids. The CDR3 DNA sequence: TGTGCCACCAGCAGATCCGGGGGGGCGGACACCGGGGAGCTGTTTTTT. Protein product: CATSRSGGADTGELFF.

The V gene is TRBV19, the J gene TRBJ1-2; 10 bases map to TRBD1. Germline lookup yields CDR1 LNHDA and CDR2 SQIVND (reference sequence). With V trimmed by 10 bases and J by 3 bases, 8 bases remained unmatched. CDR3 length: 14 residues. The CDR3 nucleotides are TGTGCCACCAAAACCGGGACAGGGGACTATGGCTACACCTTC. It codes for CATKTGTGDYGYTF.

The chain carries TRBV7-6 and TRBJ2-2; possibly TRBD2 for D (5 bases). CDR1 and CDR2 from the germline V gene are SGHVS and FNYEAQ. This CDR3 is built from 15 residues. V lost 4 bases and J lost 4, with 13 bases in between. As DNA, the CDR3 is TGTGCCAGCAGCTACACGGGGTCGTCCACCGGGGAGCTGTTTTTT. Translation gives CASSYTGSSTGELFF.

The rearrangement uses TRBV5-1 and TRBJ2-1; TRBD2 aligns across 11 bases. Germline CDR1 is SGHRS and CDR2 is YFSETQ. CDR3 size: 16 residues. V lost 5 bases and J lost 8; bases outside the gene matches: 12. The CDR3 sequence is CASSLAGGPFIHEQFF. Written as DNA, the CDR3 is TGCGCCAGCAGTTTAGCGGGAGGGCCTTTTATTCATGAGCAGTTCTTC.

The chain combines TRBV6-5 with TRBJ2-1; 7 nucleotides line up with TRBD1. The trim removed 5 bases at V and 9 bases at J, leaving 10 bases unmatched. This CDR3 is 14 amino acids long. Germline-derived CDR1 and CDR2 are MNHEY and SVGAGI. The CDR3 loop is CASSIDRARGEQFF. The DNA for the CDR3 is TGTGCCAGCAGTATCGACAGGGCCCGGGGTGAGCAGTTCTTC.

As DNA, the CDR3 is TGCGCCAGCAGCCGGGGCCAGGTCGGATCAAGGTCTGACTATGGCTACACCTTC. Amino acid sequence: CASSRGQVGSRSDYGYTF. V is TRBV5-1 and J is TRBJ1-2, with a tentative D call TRBD1 (5 bases). The CDR3 has 18 amino acids. Deletions cut 4 bases from V and 3 bases from J, with 25 bases between. Germline-derived CDR1 and CDR2 are SGHRS and YFSETQ.

V is TRBV11-2 and J is TRBJ2-7, with TRBD2 as a possible D gene (6 bases). The V gene's germline CDR1 is SGHAT and CDR2 FQNNGV. The CDR3 covers 17 residues. V dropped 7 bases and J dropped 0 bases, with 22 bases sitting between them. The CDR3 DNA follows: TGTGCCAGCACAGGGTCTAGCGTCCCTAGGAGCTCCTACGAGCAGTACTTC. Its protein product is CASTGSSVPRSSYEQYF.

The chain has TRBV18 and TRBJ1-1; 9 bases fit TRBD1. V lost 4 bases, J lost 4 bases, and 7 bases stayed unmatched. Germline CDR1 reads KGHSH; CDR2 reads LQKENI. CDR3 length: 15 amino acids. The CDR3 coding sequence is TGTGCCAGCTCACGTGGGACAGGGCAAGGCACTGAAGCTTTCTTT. The encoded protein is CASSRGTGQGTEAFF.

This chain joins TRBV29-1 and TRBJ2-5; a weak D match, TRBD2 (6 bases). The germline gives CDR1 SQVTM, CDR2 ANQGSEA. This CDR3 contains 12 residues. V lost 7 bases to trimming and J lost 4 bases, with 13 bases between them. The CDR3 coding sequence is TGCAGCGCGAGACTAGGGTTAGAGACCCAGTACTTC. Encoded protein: CSARLGLETQYF.

The chain employs TRBV19 and TRBJ2-3; a weak D match, TRBD1 (6 bases). V gave up 3 bases and J gave up 2 bases, with 12 bases separating them. The CDR3 spans 15 residues. CDR1 is LNHDA and CDR2 is SQIVND in the germline V gene (reference sequence). DNA for the CDR3: TGTGCCAGTAGTATGTCAGGGGAAATCACAGATACGCAGTATTTT. Protein product: CASSMSGEITDTQYF.

This clone was recorded once. The genes are TRBV11-2 and TRBJ1-1, with TRBD1 identical over 7 bases. V dropped 4 bases and J dropped 1; count of bases not matched to a gene: 15. Germline V gives CDR1 SGHAT, CDR2 FQNNGV. The CDR3 runs 18 residues. The CDR3 sequence is CASSYPDRLRFTNTEAFF. The DNA of the CDR3 is TGTGCCAGCAGCTACCCGGACAGGTTACGGTTTACGAACACTGAAGCTTTCTTT.

The J gene is TRBJ2-3, the V gene TRBV28; possible D gene TRBD1, 6 bases. Germline V lookup: CDR1 MDHEN, CDR2 SYDVKM. Trimming removed 2 bases at V and 1 base at J, with 13 bases between. The CDR3 has 16 amino acids. CDR3 bases: TGTGCCAGCAGTTTAGGACAGTTTTTACGCACAGATACGCAGTATTTT. It translates to CASSLGQFLRTDTQYF. The full variable domain, its missing parts supplied by reference TRBV28 and TRBJ2-3, is DVKVTQSSRYLVKRTGEKVFLECVQDMDHENMFWYRQDPGLGLRLIYFSYDVKMKEKGDIPEGYSVSREKKERFSLILESASTNQTSMYLCASSLGQFLRTDTQYFGPGTRLTVL.

The chain uses TRBV5-5 and TRBJ1-5; the match to TRBD1 covers 9 bases. The CDR3 spans 16 residues. From germline, CDR1 is SGHKS and CDR2 YYEKEE (reference sequence). V shed 0 bases and J 6 bases; nucleotides not matched to a gene: 7. CDR3 nucleotide sequence: TGTGCCAGCAGCTTGGAGGGACAGGGTGCAGGTCAGCCCCAGCATTTT. The encoded protein is CASSLEGQGAGQPQHF.

This rearrangement joins TRBV11-2 to TRBJ2-7; D not resolved. CDR3 size: 12 residues. Germline V gene data show CDR1 as SGHAT and CDR2 as FQNNGV. Trimming removed 2 bases at V and 6 bases at J, with 8 bases between. CDR3 loop: CASSLSTSEQYF. CDR3 coding DNA: TGTGCCAGCAGCTTATCCACCTCCGAGCAGTACTTC. Using reference TRBV11-2 and TRBJ2-7 for the parts outside the CDR3, the full variable domain is EAGVAQSPRYKIIEKRQSVAFWCNPISGHATLYWYQQILGQGPKLLIQFQNNGVVDDSQLPKDRFSAERLKGVDSTLKIQPAKLEDSAVYLCASSLSTSEQYFGPGTRLTVT.

The chain recombines TRBV28 with TRBJ2-7; D perhaps matches TRBD1 (6 bases). In germline, CDR1 is MDHEN, CDR2 SYDVKM. This CDR3 region has 15 residues. Trimming cost V 3 bases and J 4 bases, with 16 bases left between them. The CDR3 loop is CASSFSRGRGYEQYF. Written as DNA, the CDR3 is TGTGCCAGCAGTTTTTCCAGGGGCAGGGGTTACGAGCAGTACTTC. Complete variable domain (other parts from reference TRBV28 and TRBJ2-7): DVKVTQSSRYLVKRTGEKVFLECVQDMDHENMFWYRQDPGLGLRLIYFSYDVKMKEKGDIPEGYSVSREKKERFSLILESASTNQTSMYLCASSFSRGRGYEQYFGPGTRLTVT.

V and J are TRBV2 and TRBJ1-4; D gene uncertain. This CDR3 contains 15 residues. V lost 1 base and J 2 bases, leaving 8 bases between the germline ends. Germline CDR1 reads SNHLY; CDR2 reads FYNNEI. The CDR3, as DNA: TGTGCCAGCAGTGAAGAGGGAGTCACTAATGAAAAACTGTTTTTT. Translating gives CASSEEGVTNEKLFF.

This sequence joins TRBV20-1 and TRBJ2-1; no clear D gene. Trimming shortened V by 3 bases and J by 10 bases, and 10 bases separated the two germline ends. Per germline, CDR1 DFQATT and CDR2 SNEGSKA (reference sequence). The CDR3 runs 11 residues. The CDR3 is CSASMTVEQFF. The CDR3 nucleotides are TGCAGTGCTAGTATGACGGTAGAGCAGTTCTTC.

This chain uses TRBV6-1 with TRBJ1-6, with D unclear. Looked up from germline, CDR1 is MNHNS and CDR2 is SASEGT. The V gene lost 2 bases and the J gene lost 9 bases, with 11 bases spanning the gap. The CDR3 sequence is 14 residues long. The CDR3 region has the DNA TGTGCCAGCAGTGAACTCGGACGGGGTTCACCCCTCCACTTT. Its translation is CASSELGRGSPLHF.

The rearrangement joins TRBV4-3 to TRBJ1-5; D uncertain. CDR3 length: 16 residues. The germline V gene encodes CDR1 LGHNA and CDR2 YSLEER. Between the trimmed V and J ends, which lost 0 bases and 5 bases, there was a span of 14 bases. The CDR3 DNA sequence: TGCGCCAGCAGCCAAGATAGCGCCAATAGTTATCAGCCCCAGCATTTT. It encodes CASSQDSANSYQPQHF.